These 2 T cell receptor beta chains were sequenced from one sample in a study of blood T cell repertoires in COVID-19. This table comes from immunoSEQ multiplex PCR, and its TCRdb copy is limited to in-frame clones, with some not included. The sample has around 200,000 clones; around 84% are singletons. Source material: peripheral blood. The source of these receptors is a woman of 80 years or more with acute or convalescent COVID-19.

V and J are TRBV19 and TRBJ2-5; 7 nucleotides match TRBD2. This CDR3 spans 16 amino acids. Germline V lookup: CDR1 LNHDA, CDR2 SQIVND (reference sequence). With 1 base clipped from V and 5 bases from J, the junction kept 10 bases outside the gene matches. In nucleotides, the CDR3 is TGTGCCAGTAGTATAGGGTTTGCGGGAGAGGCGGAGACCCAGTACTTC. It codes for CASSIGFAGEAETQYF.

The V and J genes are TRBV24-1 and TRBJ2-3; 11 bases are a match to TRBD1. Germline V gene sequence: CDR1 KGHDR, CDR2 SFDVKD. Trimming at V came to 4 bases and at J to 5 bases, leaving 7 bases not matched to a gene. The CDR3 extends over 16 amino acids. CDR3 DNA sequence: TGTGCCACCAGTGACTCAGGACAGGGGGCCAGAGATACGCAGTATTTT. Encoded protein: CATSDSGQGARDTQYF.